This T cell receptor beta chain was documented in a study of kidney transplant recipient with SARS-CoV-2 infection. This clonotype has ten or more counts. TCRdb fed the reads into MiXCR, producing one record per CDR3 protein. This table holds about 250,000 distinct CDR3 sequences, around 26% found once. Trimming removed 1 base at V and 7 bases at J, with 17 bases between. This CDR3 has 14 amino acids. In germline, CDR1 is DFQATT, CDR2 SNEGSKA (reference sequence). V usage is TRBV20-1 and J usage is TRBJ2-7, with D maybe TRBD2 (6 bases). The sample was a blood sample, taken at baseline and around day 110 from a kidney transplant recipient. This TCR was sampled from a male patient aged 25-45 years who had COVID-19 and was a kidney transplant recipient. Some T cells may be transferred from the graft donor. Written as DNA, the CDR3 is TGCAGTGCTAGAGTCCCGGGAGTCTTTGGGGAGCAGTACTTC. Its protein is CSARVPGVFGEQYF.